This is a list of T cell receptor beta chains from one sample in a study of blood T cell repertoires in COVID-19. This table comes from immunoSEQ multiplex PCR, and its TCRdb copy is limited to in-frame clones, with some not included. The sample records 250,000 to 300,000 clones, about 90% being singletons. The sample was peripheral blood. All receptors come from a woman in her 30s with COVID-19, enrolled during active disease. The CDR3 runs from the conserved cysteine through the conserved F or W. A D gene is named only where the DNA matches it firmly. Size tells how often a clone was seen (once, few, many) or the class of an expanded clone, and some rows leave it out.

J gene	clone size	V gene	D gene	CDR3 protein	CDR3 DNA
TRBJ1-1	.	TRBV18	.	CASSPRPGTQLQVAPEAFF	TGTGCCAGCTCACCTCGACCAGGAACCCAACTACAGGTCGCACCCGAAGCTTTCTTT
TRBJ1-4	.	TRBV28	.	CASRTRVSTNEKLFF	TGTGCCAGCAGGACTAGAGTATCCACTAATGAAAAACTGTTTTTT
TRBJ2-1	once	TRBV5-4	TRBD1	CASSLLFGDREYNEQFF	TGTGCCAGCAGCTTGTTATTTGGGGACAGGGAATACAATGAGCAGTTCTTC
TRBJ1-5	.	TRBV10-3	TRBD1	CAISDQNSGQGGSQPQHF	TGTGCCATCAGTGATCAGAATTCGGGACAGGGAGGTTCCCAGCCCCAGCATTTT
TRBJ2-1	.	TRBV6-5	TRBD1	CASRITGDNEQFF	TGTGCCAGCAGGATCACAGGGGACAATGAGCAGTTCTTC
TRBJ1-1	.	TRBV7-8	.	CASSPRGLRLGTEAFF	TGTGCCAGCAGCCCCAGGGGCCTTAGGCTGGGCACTGAAGCTTTCTTT
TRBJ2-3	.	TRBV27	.	CASSPEADTQYF	TGTGCCAGCAGCCCGGAGGCAGATACGCAGTATTTT
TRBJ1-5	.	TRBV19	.	CASSIGNQPQHF	TGTGCCAGTAGTATCGGGAATCAGCCCCAGCATTTT
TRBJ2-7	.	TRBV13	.	CASSFAGLDDEQYF	TGTGCCAGCAGCTTTGCGGGGCTTGACGACGAGCAGTACTTC
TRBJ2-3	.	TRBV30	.	CAWTGLEASSTDTQYF	TGTGCCTGGACGGGACTCGAGGCCTCTAGCACAGATACGCAGTATTTT
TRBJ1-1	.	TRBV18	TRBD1	CASSPGQGFGEAFF	TGTGCCAGCTCACCCGGACAGGGGTTCGGTGAAGCTTTCTTT
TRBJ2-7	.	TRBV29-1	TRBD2	CSAGGWDEQYF	TGCAGCGCCGGGGGGTGGGACGAGCAGTACTTC
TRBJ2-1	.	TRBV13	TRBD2	CASSLIAGGRYEQFF	TGTGCCAGCAGCTTGATAGCGGGGGGTCGGTATGAGCAGTTCTTC
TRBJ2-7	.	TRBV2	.	CAREGARDEQYF	TGTGCCAGGGAGGGGGCGCGCGACGAGCAGTACTTC
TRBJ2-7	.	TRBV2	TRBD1	CASRGQGVREQYF	TGTGCCAGCAGAGGACAGGGGGTACGGGAGCAGTACTTC
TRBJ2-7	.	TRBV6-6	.	CASSPRYEQYF	TGTGCCAGCAGCCCCCGCTACGAGCAGTACTTC
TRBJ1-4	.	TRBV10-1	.	CACSGGGRINEKLFF	TGCGCCTGCAGTGGGGGGGGGCGGATTAATGAAAAACTGTTTTTT
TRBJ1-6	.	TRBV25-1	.	CASSEFYSYNSPLHF	TGTGCCAGCAGTGAATTTTACAGCTATAATTCACCCCTCCACTTT
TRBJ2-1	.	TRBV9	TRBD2	CASSGQAGEAYNEQFF	TGTGCCAGCAGCGGTCAAGCGGGGGAGGCCTACAATGAGCAGTTCTTC
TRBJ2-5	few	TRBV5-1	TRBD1	CASSRQGGHQETQYF	TGCGCCAGCAGCCGGCAAGGGGGCCACCAAGAGACCCAGTACTTC
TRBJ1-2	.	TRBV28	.	CASISGEFSGYTF	TGTGCCAGCATTTCTGGGGAGTTTAGCGGCTACACCTTC
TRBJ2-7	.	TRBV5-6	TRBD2	CASSQVAGGRYEQYF	TGTGCCAGCAGCCAGGTAGCGGGGGGGCGCTACGAGCAGTACTTC
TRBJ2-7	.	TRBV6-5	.	CASTSTASGEQYF	TGTGCCAGCACATCGACGGCCTCGGGGGAGCAGTACTTC
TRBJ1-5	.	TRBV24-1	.	CATSDYRVGNQPQHF	TGTGCCACCAGTGATTACAGGGTCGGCAATCAGCCCCAGCATTTT
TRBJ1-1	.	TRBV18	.	CASSPIEDTEAFF	TGTGCCAGCTCACCCATCGAGGACACTGAAGCTTTCTTT
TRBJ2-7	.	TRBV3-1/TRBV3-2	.	CASSQDESSDPRAYEQYF	TGTGCCAGCAGCCAAGATGAGAGTTCCGACCCGAGGGCCTACGAGCAGTACTTC
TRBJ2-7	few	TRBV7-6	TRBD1	CASSLAGTGDEQYF	TGTGCCAGCAGCTTAGCTGGGACAGGGGACGAGCAGTACTTC
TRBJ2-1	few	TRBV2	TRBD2	CASSPPAGGRNEQFF	TGTGCCAGCAGTCCCCCAGCGGGGGGGCGCAATGAGCAGTTCTTC
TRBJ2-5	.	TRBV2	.	CASSGIRVPETQYF	TGTGCCAGCAGTGGAATCAGGGTCCCAGAGACCCAGTACTTC
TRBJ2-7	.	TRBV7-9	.	CASTAGRGLSSYEQYF	TGTGCCAGCACCGCGGGCCGCGGGCTGAGCTCCTACGAGCAGTACTTC
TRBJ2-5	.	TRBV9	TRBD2	CASTSGGVEETQYF	TGTGCCAGCACAAGCGGGGGGGTTGAAGAGACCCAGTACTTC
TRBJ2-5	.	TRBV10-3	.	CATSQGPETQYF	TGTGCCACCTCACAGGGTCCAGAGACCCAGTACTTC
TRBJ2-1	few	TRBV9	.	CASSLLGASSYNEQFF	TGTGCCAGCAGCCTTCTTGGGGCGAGCTCCTACAATGAGCAGTTCTTC
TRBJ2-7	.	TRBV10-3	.	CAISREGGQPYEQYF	TGTGCCATCTCCAGGGAGGGGGGGCAACCCTACGAGCAGTACTTC
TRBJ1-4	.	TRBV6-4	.	CASSTMNRRLDEKLFF	TGTGCCAGCAGTACTATGAACAGGCGCCTGGATGAAAAACTGTTTTTT
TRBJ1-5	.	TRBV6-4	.	CASSDQYSNQPQHF	TGTGCCAGCAGTGACCAGTATAGCAATCAGCCCCAGCATTTT
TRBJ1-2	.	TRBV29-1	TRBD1	CSVATGGGYTF	TGCAGCGTTGCGACAGGGGGTGGCTACACCTTC
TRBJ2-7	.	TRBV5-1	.	CASSVDPTGFYEQYF	TGCGCCAGCAGCGTGGACCCCACAGGGTTCTACGAGCAGTACTTC
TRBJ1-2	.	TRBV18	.	CASSPFRHYYGYTF	TGTGCCAGCTCACCGTTCAGGCACTACTATGGCTACACCTTC
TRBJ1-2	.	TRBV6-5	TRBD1	CASSPFQAGGSGYTF	TGTGCCAGCAGTCCCTTTCAGGCAGGGGGCTCTGGCTACACCTTC
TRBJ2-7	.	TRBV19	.	CASSIVVGVGEQYF	TGTGCCAGTAGTATAGTTGTGGGAGTAGGCGAGCAGTACTTC
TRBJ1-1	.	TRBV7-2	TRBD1	CASSPSRGQPKGTEAFF	TGTGCCAGCAGCCCAAGCAGGGGACAGCCGAAAGGCACTGAAGCTTTCTTT
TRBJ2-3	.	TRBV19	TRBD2	CASSSPGLAGATGADTQYF	TGTGCCAGTAGTTCTCCGGGACTAGCGGGGGCTACTGGGGCAGATACGCAGTATTTT
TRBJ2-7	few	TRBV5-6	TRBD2	CASSLGTRSEQYF	TGTGCCAGCAGCTTGGGGACTAGAAGCGAGCAGTACTTC
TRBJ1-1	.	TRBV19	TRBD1	CATSLWTGDTEAFF	TGTGCCACCTCTCTCTGGACAGGGGACACTGAAGCTTTCTTT
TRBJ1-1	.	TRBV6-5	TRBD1	CASRRVGQGAAEAFF	TGTGCCAGCCGGCGAGTGGGACAGGGGGCCGCTGAAGCTTTCTTT
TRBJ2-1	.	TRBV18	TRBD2	CASSPFTSAVSYNEQFF	TGTGCCAGCTCACCCTTTACTAGCGCGGTGTCCTACAATGAGCAGTTCTTC
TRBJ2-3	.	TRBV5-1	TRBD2	CASSFSGRTDTQYF	TGCGCCAGCAGCTTTAGCGGGCGCACAGATACGCAGTATTTT
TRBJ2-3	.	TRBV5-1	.	CASSLVTGTDTQYF	TGCGCCAGCAGCTTGGTAACGGGCACAGATACGCAGTATTTT
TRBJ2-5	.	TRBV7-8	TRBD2	CASSWPSGGAKTQYF	TGTGCCAGCAGCTGGCCAAGCGGGGGGGCCAAGACCCAGTACTTC
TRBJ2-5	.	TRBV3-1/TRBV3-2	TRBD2	CASSQGRTSGASETQYF	TGTGCCAGCAGCCAAGGCCGGACTAGCGGGGCGTCGGAGACCCAGTACTTC
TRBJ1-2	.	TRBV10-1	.	CASSETPQGNYGYTF	TGCGCCAGCAGTGAGACCCCTCAGGGGAACTATGGCTACACCTTC
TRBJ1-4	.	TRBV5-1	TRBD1	CASSSRQGNEKLFF	TGCGCCAGCAGCTCTCGACAGGGTAATGAAAAACTGTTTTTT
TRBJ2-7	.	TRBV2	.	CASTRSYEQYF	TGTGCCAGCACCCGGAGTTACGAGCAGTACTTC
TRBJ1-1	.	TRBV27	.	CASSFGSGMNTEAFF	TGTGCCAGCAGTTTTGGGTCAGGGATGAACACTGAAGCTTTCTTT
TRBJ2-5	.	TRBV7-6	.	CASSLIFSLAVSTQYF	TGTGCCAGCAGCTTAATTTTCAGTCTAGCTGTATCGACCCAGTACTTC